The 27 T cell receptor beta chains reported below all come from one sample, sequenced in a study of T-cell memory formation after mild COVID-19. MiXCR was run by TCRdb on the 5' RACE reads, yielding one entry per CDR3 protein. The repertoire holds approximately 300,000 distinct CDR3 sequences, with 15% as singletons. Specimen: PBMCs or a T cell subset sorted from them (not recorded which). These receptors came from a man younger than 35 who had mild COVID-19 (a few samples of this study predate the infection). Cell type and time point are not known.

The sample holds a few counts of this clonotype. The gene calls are TRBV6-1 and TRBJ1-2; D is undetermined. The CDR3 is 15 residues long. V shed 3 bases and J shed 8 bases, with 19 bases lying between them. Germline V CDR1 and CDR2: MNHNS, SASEGT. In DNA form, the CDR3 reads TGTGCCAGCAGTGAGTACCCCGGGAACCTCGGGGGCTACACCTTC. It codes for CASSEYPGNLGGYTF.

The chain links TRBV20-1 to TRBJ1-4, with 7 bases that match TRBD1. Trimming at V came to 4 bases and at J to 4 bases, leaving 12 bases not matched to a gene. Germline CDR1 reads DFQATT; CDR2 reads SNEGSKA (reference sequence). The CDR3 extends over 16 amino acids. The CDR3 bases are TGCAGTGCTACAGGCAGGGGGACGGGGGATAATGAAAAACTGTTTTTT. Encoded protein: CSATGRGTGDNEKLFF.

CDR3 sequence (DNA): TGCGCCAGCAGCCAAGCCGGGGGGCCCCGCGGCTACACCTTC. Residues: CASSQAGGPRGYTF. The gene calls are TRBV4-3 and TRBJ1-2; possible D gene TRBD1, 6 bases. The germline V gene has CDR1 LGHNA and CDR2 YSLEER. V was clipped by 1 base and J by 8 bases, with 14 bases between them. This CDR3 has 14 amino acids.

The table lists this clonotype with a few counts. The rearrangement joins TRBV9 to TRBJ2-1, with no clear D. V lost 1 base to trimming and J lost 5 bases, with 16 bases between them. CDR1 is SGDLS, CDR2 YYNGEE, per germline. CDR3 size: 16 residues. The CDR3, as DNA: TGTGCCAGCAGCGTATGGGCAGCAACATATCACAATGAGCAGTTCTTC. Translated: CASSVWAATYHNEQFF.

This clonotype was counted ten times or more. The gene calls are TRBV7-9 and TRBJ2-7; D is unresolved. The CDR3 loop spans 13 amino acids. V was clipped by 7 bases and J by 5 bases, with 15 bases between them. CDR1 is SEHNR and CDR2 is FQNEAQ in the germline V gene (reference sequence). The CDR3 loop reads CASNGPRFDEQYF. As DNA, the CDR3 is TGTGCCAGCAACGGGCCCCGCTTTGACGAGCAGTACTTC.

This clonotype was seen many times. This chain joins TRBV12-3 or TRBV12-4 and TRBJ2-4; TRBD1 matches 9 bases. V shed 7 bases, J shed 7 bases, and the junction held 8 bases outside the gene matches. The CDR3 has 14 amino acids. The DNA of the CDR3 is TGTGCCAGCAACTCCGGGACAGGGATGAACATTCAGTACTTC. Amino acid sequence: CASNSGTGMNIQYF.

The chain links TRBV7-2 to TRBJ2-5; D call uncertain. The CDR3 extends over 14 amino acids. The V gene lost 1 base and the J gene lost 3 bases, with 9 bases spanning the gap. Germline CDR1 is SGHTA and CDR2 is FQGNSA. CDR3 nucleotides: TGTGCCAGCAGCTTAGGTTCAGTAAAAGAGACCCAGTACTTC. Its translation: CASSLGSVKETQYF.

The table lists this clonotype with many counts. DNA of the CDR3: TGCAGTGCTAGATGGGACAGGGTTTATGGCTACACCTTC. Protein sequence: CSARWDRVYGYTF. The chain links TRBV20-1 to TRBJ1-2; 9 nucleotides match TRBD1. This CDR3 spans 13 amino acids. Per the germline V gene, CDR1 is DFQATT and CDR2 is SNEGSKA (reference sequence). After removal of 2 bases from V and 5 bases from J, the junction contained 3 bases not matched to a gene.

The V and J genes are TRBV7-9 and TRBJ1-3; D is unresolved. The length of the CDR3 is 14 residues. Trimming pared 3 bases from V and 2 bases from J, leaving 8 bases between. The germline V gene has CDR1 SEHNR and CDR2 FQNEAQ (reference sequence). The chain's CDR3 is CASSFSAAGNTIYF. The CDR3 nucleotides read TGTGCCAGCAGCTTTTCCGCAGCTGGAAACACCATATATTTT.

This clonotype was counted a few times. The chain employs TRBV24-1 and TRBJ2-1; D not certain. Germline loops: CDR1 KGHDR, CDR2 SFDVKD. This CDR3 is built from 14 residues. The V end lost 4 bases, the J end lost 8 bases, and 14 bases lay between the germline ends. CDR3: CATSDAGQLYEQFF. CDR3 DNA sequence: TGTGCCACCAGTGACGCCGGGCAACTCTATGAGCAGTTCTTC.

J is TRBJ2-5 and V is TRBV7-2; D gene uncertain. Per germline, CDR1 SGHTA and CDR2 FQGNSA. CDR3 size: 12 residues. Trimming shortened V by 5 bases and J by 5 bases, and 9 bases separated the two germline ends. The CDR3 DNA is TGTGCCAGCAGCGCCCTGCGGGAGACCCAGTACTTC. The encoded protein is CASSALRETQYF. The variable domain in full, with the rest retrieved from reference TRBV7-2 and TRBJ2-5, is GAGVSQSPSNKVTEKGKDVELRCDPISGHTALYWYRQSLGQGLEFLIYFQGNSAPDKSGLPSDRFSAERTGGSVSTLTIQRTQQEDSAVYLCASSALRETQYFGPGTRLLVL.

The chain links TRBV29-1 to TRBJ2-1; TRBD1 might be the D (5 bases). This CDR3 contains 14 residues. CDR1 SQVTM and CDR2 ANQGSEA come from the germline V gene. V shed 3 bases and J shed 0 bases, with 9 bases lying between them. CDR3: CSVDGGHSYNEQFF. CDR3 DNA sequence: TGCAGCGTTGACGGCGGACACTCCTACAATGAGCAGTTCTTC.

V and J are TRBV5-1 and TRBJ2-1; D might be TRBD1 (5 bases). There are 14 residues in the CDR3. V shed 4 bases and J shed 8 bases, with 16 bases lying between them. The germline V gene has CDR1 SGHRS and CDR2 YFSETQ. The CDR3 region has the DNA TGCGCCAGCAGCCCCTCCCGTAGGGGCGATGAGCAGTTCTTC. It encodes CASSPSRRGDEQFF.

Only a few counts were recorded for this clonotype. The chain couples TRBV6-2 or TRBV6-3 to TRBJ2-6, with TRBD1 as a possible D gene (6 bases). The CDR3 spans 19 residues. Trimming cost V 6 bases and J 0 bases, with 21 bases left between them. CDR1 and CDR2 (germline): MNHEY, SVGEGT. The CDR3 region has the DNA TGTGCCAGCAGCACCGACAGGCTATTAGCGCACTCTGGGGCCAACGTCCTGACTTTC. Translated: CASSTDRLLAHSGANVLTF.

This clonotype came up a few times. The chain employs TRBV2 and TRBJ1-6, with a weak D call TRBD1 (5 bases). The V end lost 7 bases, the J end lost 8 bases, and 9 bases lay between the germline ends. Germline CDR1 and CDR2: SNHLY and FYNNEI. The CDR3 sequence is 12 residues long. This chain's CDR3 is CASTRVYSPLHF. As DNA, the CDR3 is TGTGCCAGCACCAGGGTGTATTCACCCCTCCACTTT.

The chain employs TRBV5-1 and TRBJ1-2; D is possibly TRBD1 (6 bases). The V end was cut by 7 bases, the J end by 6 bases, with 16 bases between. CDR3 length equals 13 residues. Germline assignment: CDR1 SGHRS and CDR2 YFSETQ. CDR3 sequence reads: CASGIQGSHGYTF. In nucleotides, the CDR3 is TGCGCCAGCGGCATACAGGGATCTCATGGCTACACCTTC.

V usage is TRBV28 and J usage is TRBJ1-2; the D is unclear. Trimming stripped 6 bases from V and 7 bases from J, with 9 bases between. The CDR3 is made up of 11 amino acids. Germline values: CDR1 MDHEN, CDR2 SYDVKM. The CDR3 reads CASRGQLGYTF. For the CDR3, the DNA is TGTGCCAGCAGGGGTCAGCTTGGCTACACCTTC.

J is TRBJ1-5 and V is TRBV19, with D tentatively TRBD1 (6 bases). V lost 6 bases and J 0 bases, leaving 15 bases between the germline ends. CDR1 is LNHDA, CDR2 SQIVND, per germline (reference sequence). The CDR3 runs 16 residues. Written as DNA, the CDR3 is TGTGCCAGTAGGTCAGGGGCGCGATATAGCAATCAGCCCCAGCATTTT. Amino acids: CASRSGARYSNQPQHF. Full variable domain (remainder filled in from reference TRBV19 and TRBJ1-5): DGGITQSPKYLFRKEGQNVTLSCEQNLNHDAMYWYRQDPGQGLRLIYYSQIVNDFQKGDIAEGYSVSREKKESFPLTVTSAQKNPTAFYLCASRSGARYSNQPQHFGDGTRLSIL.

The chain uses TRBV5-1 and TRBJ2-3; D possibly uses TRBD1 or TRBD2 (5 bases each). The CDR3 totals 16 residues. The germline CDR1 and CDR2 sequences are SGHRS and YFSETQ. V dropped 0 bases and J dropped 0 bases, with 11 bases sitting between them. The CDR3 coding sequence is TGCGCCAGCAGCTTGGCGGGACCACCTAGCACAGATACGCAGTATTTT. This translates into CASSLAGPPSTDTQYF.

The chain couples TRBV6-5 to TRBJ1-2; D uncertain. V lost 1 base and J 4 bases, leaving 19 bases between the germline ends. This CDR3 has 17 amino acids. The germline gives CDR1 MNHEY, CDR2 SVGAGI. CDR3 coding DNA: TGTGCCAGCAGTTACTTTTATTCGGTCTCAAGTAGCTATGGCTACACCTTC. Amino acids: CASSYFYSVSSSYGYTF.

This clonotype was counted ten times or more. J is TRBJ2-4 and V is TRBV5-1; TRBD2 agrees at 14 bases. The CDR3 is made up of 20 amino acids. V lost 3 bases, J lost 6 bases, and 17 bases stayed unmatched. Germline values: CDR1 SGHRS, CDR2 YFSETQ. The CDR3 protein is CASSWKNPGLAGARGNIQYF. The DNA of the CDR3 is TGCGCCAGCAGCTGGAAGAATCCGGGACTAGCGGGGGCCCGAGGAAACATTCAGTACTTC. The full variable domain, its missing parts supplied by reference TRBV5-1 and TRBJ2-4, is KAGVTQTPRYLIKTRGQQVTLSCSPISGHRSVSWYQQTPGQGLQFLFEYFSETQRNKGNFPGRFSGRQFSNSRSEMNVSTLELGDSALYLCASSWKNPGLAGARGNIQYFGAGTRLSVL.

This clonotype was recorded a few times. The J gene is TRBJ2-7, the V gene TRBV6-5, with 9 positions matching TRBD1. With V trimmed by 4 bases and J by 1 base, 5 bases remained unmatched. Germline V gene sequence: CDR1 MNHEY, CDR2 SVGAGI. The CDR3 is made up of 15 amino acids. CDR3 sequence: CASSLHGTGSYEQYF. The CDR3 nucleotides are TGTGCCAGCAGTTTACACGGGACAGGGTCCTACGAGCAGTACTTC.

V and J are TRBV6-6 and TRBJ2-3; no firm D call. The V end lost 2 bases, the J end lost 2 bases, and 11 bases lay between the germline ends. The CDR3 has 15 residues. Germline CDR1 is MNHNY and CDR2 is SVGAGI (reference sequence). CDR3 coding DNA: TGTGCCAGCAGTTACCTGACTGCCGACACAGATACGCAGTATTTT. Its protein is CASSYLTADTDTQYF.

This clonotype was recorded a few times. The rearrangement uses TRBV4-1 and TRBJ1-1, with D possibly being TRBD1 (6 bases). The CDR3 covers 15 residues. Trimming stripped 3 bases from V and 4 bases from J, with 15 bases between. Germline CDR1 and CDR2: MGHRA and YSYEKL. CDR3 sequence (DNA): TGCGCCAGCAGCCAGCCTTCGACAGGAGGCACTGAAGCTTTCTTT. It specifies CASSQPSTGGTEAFF.

Points on this clonotype: An end of the junction does not agree with germline; a read error may underlie this. The V and J genes are TRBV7-3 and TRBJ2-5; no clear D. Germline CDR1 reads SGHTA; CDR2 reads FQGTGA. The CDR3 has 9 amino acids. CDR3 nucleotides: TGTGCCAGCAGCTTGGGCCCCCCCTTC. As protein: CASSLGPPF.

The chain employs TRBV14 and TRBJ2-5, with 14 positions matching TRBD2. Looked up from germline, CDR1 is SGHDN and CDR2 is FVKESK. V was pared by 1 base and J by 0 bases, with 10 bases of the junction left unmatched. The CDR3 contains 20 residues. CDR3 sequence reads: CASSQVRQTSGGGYQETQYF. The CDR3 DNA follows: TGTGCCAGCAGCCAAGTACGACAGACTAGCGGGGGGGGATACCAAGAGACCCAGTACTTC.

V is TRBV24-1 and J is TRBJ1-1; D might be TRBD1 (5 bases). V lost 5 bases and J lost 5, with 11 bases in between. This CDR3 region has 13 residues. The germline V gene encodes CDR1 KGHDR and CDR2 SFDVKD. Written as DNA, the CDR3 is TGTGCCACCAGTGCGGGGCTGGGGACTGAAGCTTTCTTT. This gives the protein CATSAGLGTEAFF.